This TCR beta chain was profiled in a study of blood T cell repertoires in COVID-19. The wider study: Specimens from acute and convalescent COVID-19 originated in the United States, Italy and Spain. Sources were T cells, B-cell-depleted T cells, or PBMCs; the material itself was cDNA or gDNA.

Authors' processing steps: Cell counts per sample came from amplifying reference gene primers. Libraries were prepared by immunoSEQ multiplex PCR; TCRdb keeps only in-frame clonotypes and omits some of them. That table is the source of V, J and clone size, and D and trimming were worked out from the DNA. The table has around 40,000 clones, about 83% seen once. V was cut by 1 base and J by 3 bases, with 13 bases left in between. This CDR3 spans 15 amino acids. The V gene's germline CDR1 is MNHEY and CDR2 SVGAGI. The chain couples TRBV6-5 to TRBJ2-7; the D gene is possibly TRBD1 (6 bases). The sample taken for sequencing was peripheral blood. This receptor was taken from a middle-aged man with COVID-19, enrolled during active disease. As DNA, the CDR3 is TGTGCCAGCAGTTACTTAATGGGACAATTCTACGAGCAGTACTTC. Its protein is CASSYLMGQFYEQYF.